The next 32 T cell receptor beta chains were all read from a single sample in a study of human T cells and chemical hapten exposure. Unique molecular identifiers were affixed to discrete cDNA molecules within the library. TCRdb called the reads again in MiXCR, with one record for every CDR3 protein. The table lists 3,500 to 4,500 distinct CDR3 sequences, more than 40% of them singletons. Treatment in this sample: therapeutic diphenylcyclopropenone sensitization with weekly scalp DPC. The sequenced sample was whole blood, obtained before DPC sensitization or 2, 6, or about 24 weeks after (not recorded which). The receptor source for this set is an adult with alopecia areata. Some clones in this sample may be carry-over from other donors' samples. This table probably holds off-target reads from a library built for another chain.

This clonotype has more than one count but fewer than ten. The chain employs TRBV29-1 and TRBJ2-7; a possible D gene is TRBD2 (5 bases). The CDR3 has 13 residues. V was pared by 1 base and J by 6 bases, with 13 bases between. The V gene's germline CDR1 is SQVTM and CDR2 ANQGSEA. The CDR3 region has the DNA TGCAGCGTTGAAGCAACCTGGGCGGGCGAGCAGTACTTC. It specifies CSVEATWAGEQYF.

This clonotype was seen more than once but under ten times. The chain carries TRBV6-5 and TRBJ1-4; D is undetermined. V dropped 6 bases and J dropped 8 bases, with 16 bases sitting between them. The CDR3 has 14 amino acids. Germline V gene sequence: CDR1 MNHEY, CDR2 SVGAGI. The CDR3 protein is CASSRGPGEEKLFF. CDR3 sequence (DNA): TGTGCCAGCAGCCGTGGGCCCGGGGAGGAAAAACTGTTTTTT.

The CDR3 DNA sequence: TGTGCCAGCAGTTTCCCGCGGTGGTATGCAGGGCAAGAGACCCAGTACTTC. This gives the protein CASSFPRWYAGQETQYF. The chain employs TRBV12-3 or TRBV12-4 and TRBJ2-5; D is possibly TRBD1 (5 bases). The V end was cut by 3 bases, the J end by 2 bases, with 19 bases between. The CDR3 is made up of 17 amino acids.

The chain combines TRBV4-2 with TRBJ2-5; 8 nucleotides agree with TRBD2. The germline CDR1 and CDR2 sequences are LGHNA and YNFKEQ. This CDR3 has 13 residues. J gave up 6 bases and V 4 bases, and 4 bases lay outside the gene matches. The CDR3, as DNA: TGTGCCAGCAGCCCCTTAGCGGGAAAGACCCAGTACTTC. It is translated as CASSPLAGKTQYF.

This clonotype was found once. The V call is TRBV11-3, the J call TRBJ2-1; TRBD1 agrees at 12 bases. CDR3 length equals 15 residues. Trimming cost V 2 bases and J 10 bases; bases outside gene matches: 6. CDR1 is SGHNT and CDR2 is YENEEA in the germline V gene. The CDR3 nucleotides read TGTGCCAGCAGCTTAAGAGGGACAGGGGGCAACGAGCAGTTCTTC. Protein sequence: CASSLRGTGGNEQFF.

The chain joins TRBV23-1 to TRBJ2-7; 10 nucleotides line up with TRBD1. TRBV23-1 is designated an ORF whose function remains uncertain. The CDR3 spans 16 residues. The V gene end was trimmed by 7 bases and the J gene end by 4 bases; junction bases not matched to a gene: 13. The CDR3 coding sequence is TGCGCCAGCACCCCCCCCGGGACAGGGGATAATTACGAGCAGTACTTC. This codes for CASTPPGTGDNYEQYF.

The chain couples TRBV20-1 to TRBJ2-1; perhaps TRBD2 as D (5 bases). Trimming left V 0 bases short and J 1 base short, with 7 bases between. The CDR3 runs 14 residues. Germline CDR1 reads DFQATT; CDR2 reads SNEGSKA (reference sequence). The CDR3 nucleotides are TGCAGTGCTAGAGAGTCGGGGTCCTACAATGAGCAGTTCTTC. Translation gives CSARESGSYNEQFF.

This rearrangement joins TRBV20-1 to TRBJ1-1, with no clear D. The V gene lost 5 bases and the J gene lost 2 bases, with 9 bases spanning the gap. The CDR3 covers 12 residues. CDR1 is DFQATT and CDR2 is SNEGSKA in the germline V gene (reference sequence). CDR3 sequence reads: CSAAEGNTEAFF. The CDR3 bases are TGCAGTGCTGCCGAGGGTAACACTGAAGCTTTCTTT.

The genes are TRBV27 and TRBJ2-7; D ambiguous. Trimming shortened V by 4 bases and J by 1 base, and 14 bases separated the two germline ends. This CDR3 contains 15 residues. The germline V gene encodes CDR1 MNHEY and CDR2 SMNVEV (reference sequence). In DNA form, the CDR3 reads TGTGCCAGCAGTTACCTGGCCGGTACTTCCTACGAGCAGTACTTC. It is translated as CASSYLAGTSYEQYF.

The chain carries TRBV29-1 and TRBJ2-7; perhaps D is TRBD1 or TRBD2 (5 bases each). In germline, CDR1 is SQVTM, CDR2 ANQGSEA. The CDR3 length is 12 residues. V was cut by 4 bases and J by 3 bases, with 10 bases left in between. The chain's CDR3 is CSVGRDGYEQYF. In DNA, the CDR3 is TGCAGCGTTGGAAGGGACGGCTACGAGCAGTACTTC.

This chain links TRBV5-1 with TRBJ2-3; a weak D match, TRBD2 (6 bases). The length of the CDR3 is 16 residues. Germline assignment: CDR1 SGHRS and CDR2 YFSETQ. V lost 0 bases to trimming and J lost 2 bases, with 13 bases between them. The CDR3 DNA is TGCGCCAGCAGCTTGGCGCTAGCGCCATCCACAGATACGCAGTATTTT. Encoded protein: CASSLALAPSTDTQYF.

The V call is TRBV20-1, the J call TRBJ2-7; TRBD2 might be the D (5 bases). The CDR3 loop spans 10 amino acids. Germline CDR1 reads DFQATT; CDR2 reads SNEGSKA (reference sequence). In nucleotides, the CDR3 is TGCAGCCCCCTCGGGAACGAGCAGTACTTC. Translation: CSPLGNEQYF.

In its sample, this clonotype was seen a few times. This chain connects TRBV7-2 to TRBJ2-1; D is undetermined. CDR1 SGHTA and CDR2 FQGNSA come from the germline V gene. The CDR3 contains 19 residues. V lost 5 bases and J 2 bases, leaving 25 bases between the germline ends. The CDR3 region is CASSPSGWLKDTTYNEQFF. DNA for the CDR3: TGTGCCAGCAGCCCAAGTGGGTGGCTGAAAGATACTACCTACAATGAGCAGTTCTTC.

The V gene is TRBV7-2, the J gene TRBJ2-7, with 7 bases identical to TRBD2. The V and J ends lost 1 base and 3 bases, in that order; junction bases with no gene match: 3. The CDR3 consists of 14 residues. From germline, CDR1 is SGHTA and CDR2 FQGNSA. CDR3 sequence: CASSLGPSGYEQYF. The CDR3 DNA is TGTGCCAGCAGCTTAGGGCCTAGCGGCTACGAGCAGTACTTC. The variable domain in full, completed from reference TRBV7-2 and TRBJ2-7, reads GAGVSQSPSNKVTEKGKDVELRCDPISGHTALYWYRQSLGQGLEFLIYFQGNSAPDKSGLPSDRFSAERTGGSVSTLTIQRTQQEDSAVYLCASSLGPSGYEQYFGPGTRLTVT.

The V and J genes are TRBV5-6 and TRBJ2-3, with 9 bases aligning to TRBD2. CDR1 is SGHDT, CDR2 YYEEEE, per germline. This CDR3 comprises 15 residues. Trimming at V came to 4 bases and at J to 1 base, leaving 4 bases not matched to a gene. CDR3 coding DNA: TGTGCCAGCAGCCAACGGACTAGCGGCACAGATACGCAGTATTTT. The encoded protein is CASSQRTSGTDTQYF.

The count of this clonotype is one. The rearrangement joins TRBV4-2 to TRBJ2-7, with TRBD1 matching 8 bases. V dropped 4 bases and J dropped 2; count of bases not matched to a gene: 13. Germline V gene sequence: CDR1 LGHNA, CDR2 YNFKEQ. The CDR3 is made up of 17 amino acids. CDR3 protein: CASSPYAIRGRPYEQYF. For the CDR3, the DNA is TGTGCCAGCAGCCCCTACGCCATCAGGGGGCGCCCCTACGAGCAGTACTTC.

The chain uses TRBV7-2 and TRBJ2-7; 10 bases fit TRBD1. In germline, CDR1 is SGHTA, CDR2 FQGNSA. There are 15 residues in the CDR3. The junction had 6 bases not matched to a gene; V was cut back by 5 bases and J by 2 bases. DNA of the CDR3: TGTGCCAGCAGCAAAACCGGGACAGGGGCCTACGAGCAGTACTTC. This codes for CASSKTGTGAYEQYF. The full variable domain, with the rest looked up from reference TRBV7-2 and TRBJ2-7, is GAGVSQSPSNKVTEKGKDVELRCDPISGHTALYWYRQSLGQGLEFLIYFQGNSAPDKSGLPSDRFSAERTGGSVSTLTIQRTQQEDSAVYLCASSKTGTGAYEQYFGPGTRLTVT.

This chain links TRBV6-4 with TRBJ2-3; 9 bases agree with TRBD2. With 0 bases clipped from V and 1 base from J, the junction kept 2 bases outside the gene matches. The CDR3 contains 16 residues. The V gene's germline CDR1 is MRHNA and CDR2 SNTAGT. DNA of the CDR3: TGTGCCAGCAGTGACTCAGCTAGCGGGGGCACAGATACGCAGTATTTT. Translation gives CASSDSASGGTDTQYF.

This clonotype was seen a few times. The chain recombines TRBV4-2 with TRBJ2-7; tentative D call: TRBD1 (6 bases). The CDR3 is 15 residues long. Germline V gives CDR1 LGHNA, CDR2 YNFKEQ. V was shortened by 3 bases and J by 5 bases, with 17 bases between the two germline ends. In DNA form, the CDR3 reads TGTGCCAGCAGCCAGCAACTCAGGGACACGGACGAGCAGTACTTC. It is translated as CASSQQLRDTDEQYF.

The chain joins TRBV2 to TRBJ2-4, with D possibly being TRBD1 (5 bases). The V gene lost 3 bases and the J gene lost 1 base, with 10 bases spanning the gap. The CDR3 spans 15 residues. CDR1 is SNHLY and CDR2 is FYNNEI in the germline V gene. CDR3 coding DNA: TGTGCCAGCAGTGATAGGGGTTTGGCCAAAAACATTCAGTACTTC. It codes for CASSDRGLAKNIQYF.

The chain carries TRBV28 and TRBJ2-5; D call uncertain. V was trimmed by 1 base and J by 4 bases, leaving 10 bases between them. The CDR3 spans 14 residues. Germline loops: CDR1 MDHEN, CDR2 SYDVKM. The CDR3 bases are TGTGCCAGCAGTTTATCTTACGGTCGAGAGACCCAGTACTTC. Protein sequence: CASSLSYGRETQYF.

A few counts support this clonotype. The chain links TRBV5-6 to TRBJ2-3, with 7 bases identical to TRBD1. The CDR3 is made up of 15 amino acids. Germline CDR1 SGHDT, CDR2 YYEEEE. V lost 0 bases to trimming and J lost 4 bases; unmatched junction nucleotides: 5. The CDR3 nucleotides read TGTGCCAGCAGCTTGGTGGGACAGCCCTCAGATACGCAGTATTTT. Encoded protein: CASSLVGQPSDTQYF.

The V call is TRBV10-1, the J call TRBJ2-3; 8 positions agree with TRBD2. Trimming at V came to 6 bases and at J to 6 bases, leaving 5 bases not matched to a gene. Germline values: CDR1 WNHNN, CDR2 SYGVQD (reference sequence). CDR3 length: 13 amino acids. The CDR3 sequence: CASRSGGLDTQYF. The CDR3 bases are TGCGCCAGCAGGAGCGGGGGCCTGGATACGCAGTATTTT.

This rearrangement joins TRBV18 to TRBJ2-7; 12 nucleotides match TRBD1. The CDR3 is 15 residues long. The J segment lost 6 bases and the V segment lost 3 bases, leaving 6 bases of the junction unmatched. CDR1 is KGHSH and CDR2 is LQKENI in the germline V gene. The CDR3 here is CASSPRDRGRGEQYF. The CDR3 nucleotides are TGTGCCAGCTCACCCAGGGACAGGGGGCGAGGCGAGCAGTACTTC.

V usage is TRBV29-1 and J usage is TRBJ2-1, with D unresolved. Trimming left V 4 bases short and J 10 bases short, with 17 bases between. The CDR3 runs to 13 residues. Germline loops: CDR1 SQVTM, CDR2 ANQGSEA. CDR3 residues: CSVASELGWEQFF. Here the CDR3 DNA reads TGCAGCGTTGCGTCGGAGCTAGGCTGGGAGCAGTTCTTC.

This clonotype has more than one count but fewer than ten. V is TRBV21-1 and J is TRBJ2-5; the table names TRBD2, a call not compared with the DNA. TRBV21-1 is an annotated pseudogene. The CDR3 has 17 residues. The CDR3 here is CASSNGTSAYGGQTQYF. Written as DNA, the CDR3 is TGTGCCAGCAGCAACGGGACTAGCGCATATGGCGGGCAGACCCAGTACTTC.

The V gene is TRBV7-9, the J gene TRBJ2-5; D might be TRBD2 (5 bases). Trimming left V 5 bases short and J 2 bases short, with 15 bases between. Germline CDR1 reads SEHNR; CDR2 reads FQNEAQ (reference sequence). This CDR3 region has 15 residues. CDR3 nucleotide sequence: TGTGCCAGCAGCCTCCCCCCCGGGGATCAAGAGACCCAGTACTTC. Encoded protein: CASSLPPGDQETQYF.

This clonotype was found once. The chain is built from TRBV7-8 and TRBJ2-3; D possibly corresponds to TRBD2 (6 bases). CDR1 and CDR2 (germline): SGHVS, FQNEAQ. The V end was cut by 1 base, the J end by 1 base, with 12 bases between. The CDR3 spans 16 residues. The CDR3 sequence is CASSLVAGLGTDTQYF. CDR3 nucleotides: TGTGCCAGCAGCTTAGTGGCGGGACTCGGCACAGATACGCAGTATTTT. Full variable domain (outside the CDR3, taken from reference TRBV7-8 and TRBJ2-3): GAGVSQSPRYKVAKRGQDVALRCDPISGHVSLFWYQQALGQGPEFLTYFQNEAQLDKSGLPSDRFFAERPEGSVSTLKIQRTQQEDSAVYLCASSLVAGLGTDTQYFGPGTRLTVL.

J is TRBJ2-5 and V is TRBV7-7; the D is unclear. Looked up from germline, CDR1 is SSHAT and CDR2 is FNYEAQ (reference sequence). Trimming took off 5 bases at V and 2 bases at J, with 12 bases between the two ends. The CDR3 is made up of 14 amino acids. The CDR3 spells CASSPNSGQETQYF. The CDR3 nucleotides read TGTGCCAGCAGCCCGAATAGTGGGCAAGAGACCCAGTACTTC.

This clonotype came up a few times. This sequence joins TRBV7-9 and TRBJ2-7, with TRBD1 identical over 8 bases. The CDR3 runs to 16 residues. CDR1 is SEHNR, CDR2 FQNEAQ, per germline (reference sequence). V lost 5 bases to trimming and J lost 2 bases; unmatched junction nucleotides: 11. The chain's CDR3 is CASSRGQGRRPYEQYF. The CDR3 DNA is TGTGCCAGCAGCCGAGGACAGGGCCGCCGCCCCTACGAGCAGTACTTC.

This CDR3 reads CASSPRETGELFF. Here the CDR3 DNA reads TGTGCCAGCAGCCCAAGGGAAACCGGGGAGCTGTTTTTT. J is TRBJ2-2 and V is TRBV7-8; unclear D gene. Germline V gives CDR1 SGHVS, CDR2 FQNEAQ. This CDR3 spans 13 amino acids. Trimming left V 5 bases short and J 5 bases short, with 9 bases between. Using reference TRBV7-8 and TRBJ2-2 for the parts outside the CDR3, the full variable domain is GAGVSQSPRYKVAKRGQDVALRCDPISGHVSLFWYQQALGQGPEFLTYFQNEAQLDKSGLPSDRFFAERPEGSVSTLKIQRTQQEDSAVYLCASSPRETGELFFGEGSRLTVL.

The chain joins TRBV28 to TRBJ2-7, with D possibly TRBD1 on 6 matching bases. The CDR3 runs 16 residues. From germline, CDR1 is MDHEN and CDR2 SYDVKM. V was pared by 6 bases and J by 3 bases, with 21 bases between. The CDR3 DNA reads TGTGCCAGCAGCCGCGCCGGGACATACAGTAACTACGAGCAGTACTTC. Translation: CASSRAGTYSNYEQYF.